The next 14 T cell receptor beta chains were all read from a single sample in a study of blood T cell repertoires in COVID-19. The data were produced by immunoSEQ multiplex PCR, yet TCRdb's version contains in-frame clones alone and is incomplete. Of some 250,000 clones in the sample, approximately 90% were seen once. The sequenced sample consisted of PBMCs or T cells enriched from blood (not recorded which). These receptor sequences come from a man aged 35 to 55 who had recovered from COVID-19.

The chain recombines TRBV7-2 with TRBJ2-5; TRBD1 matches at 7 bases. V gave up 7 bases and J gave up 2 bases; unmatched junction bases: 7. The CDR3 sequence is 14 residues long. Germline assignment: CDR1 SGHTA and CDR2 FQGNSA. The CDR3 DNA sequence: TGTGCCAGCACGGACAAGGGGGCACAAGAGACCCAGTACTTC. It is translated as CASTDKGAQETQYF.

This clone has only one observation. In nucleotides, the CDR3 is TGTGCCAGCAGCTTCACGGCAGGGTCGAATGAAAAACTGTTTTTT. Translation gives CASSFTAGSNEKLFF. The chain combines TRBV11-2 with TRBJ1-4; D perhaps matches TRBD1 (5 bases). Germline V gene lookup returns CDR1 SGHAT and CDR2 FQNNGV. V was shortened by 3 bases and J by 5 bases, with 13 bases between the two germline ends. This CDR3 has 15 residues.

This rearrangement joins TRBV2 to TRBJ2-1, with 9 bases fitting TRBD2. Germline V lookup: CDR1 SNHLY, CDR2 FYNNEI. This CDR3 region has 17 residues. V gave up 1 base and J gave up 4 bases; unmatched junction bases: 8. In DNA, the CDR3 is TGTGCCAGCAGTGAAGGACTAGCGGTCGGAGGTTACAATGAGCAGTTCTTC. It specifies CASSEGLAVGGYNEQFF. The variable domain in full, completed from reference TRBV2 and TRBJ2-1, reads EPEVTQTPSHQVTQMGQEVILRCVPISNHLYFYWYRQILGQKVEFLVSFYNNEISEKSEIFDDQFSVERPDGSNFTLKIRSTKLEDSAMYFCASSEGLAVGGYNEQFFGPGTRLTVL.

This rearrangement joins TRBV19 to TRBJ2-7; D perhaps matches TRBD1 (6 bases). V was shortened by 3 bases and J by 3 bases, with 12 bases between the two germline ends. In germline, CDR1 is LNHDA, CDR2 SQIVND (reference sequence). CDR3 size: 14 residues. This CDR3 reads CASSIGRGNYEQYF. The CDR3, as DNA: TGTGCCAGTAGTATTGGTAGGGGGAACTACGAGCAGTACTTC.

In its sample, this clone was seen a few times. The CDR3 spells CASSHAGGPYNEQFF. DNA for the CDR3: TGCGCCAGCAGCCATGCGGGAGGGCCGTACAATGAGCAGTTCTTC. The J gene is TRBJ2-1, the V gene TRBV4-1; 9 nucleotides align to TRBD2. This CDR3 comprises 15 residues. Per the germline V gene, CDR1 is MGHRA and CDR2 is YSYEKL. Unmatched junction bases numbered 4, after V lost 3 bases and J lost 4 bases.

The chain joins TRBV27 to TRBJ1-1; 8 nucleotides line up with TRBD1. Germline V lookup: CDR1 MNHEY, CDR2 SMNVEV (reference sequence). The CDR3 loop spans 15 amino acids. V lost 8 bases and J lost 4; bases outside the gene matches: 12. In nucleotides, the CDR3 is TGTGCCAGCTCACCGGGACAGGCGGACCTCACTGAAGCTTTCTTT. Translated: CASSPGQADLTEAFF.

The CDR3 sequence is CASSEARGYQPQHF. CDR3 DNA: TGTGCCAGCAGTGAAGCACGAGGCTATCAGCCCCAGCATTTT. The gene calls are TRBV2 and TRBJ1-5, with no clear D. Germline V gene data show CDR1 as SNHLY and CDR2 as FYNNEI. The V end lost 0 bases, the J end lost 5 bases, and 8 bases lay between the germline ends. The CDR3 has 14 residues.

The rearrangement uses TRBV5-5 and TRBJ1-6, with D possibly being TRBD1 (5 bases). This CDR3 is 15 amino acids long. Looked up from germline, CDR1 is SGHKS and CDR2 is YYEKEE (reference sequence). V was trimmed by 2 bases and J by 9 bases, leaving 15 bases between them. The CDR3 sequence: CASSFRDFDGSPLHF. CDR3 nucleotide sequence: TGTGCCAGCAGCTTCAGGGATTTTGATGGTTCACCCCTCCACTTT. The full variable domain, with the rest looked up from reference TRBV5-5 and TRBJ1-6, is DAGVTQSPTHLIKTRGQQVTLRCSPISGHKSVSWYQQVLGQGPQFIFQYYEKEERGRGNFPDRFSARQFPNYSSELNVNALLLGDSALYLCASSFRDFDGSPLHFGNGTRLTVT.

This sequence joins TRBV27 and TRBJ1-2, with 7 positions matching TRBD1. Unmatched junction bases numbered 9, after V lost 4 bases and J lost 1 base. The CDR3 consists of 16 residues. Germline CDR1 MNHEY, CDR2 SMNVEV (reference sequence). The CDR3 here is CASSSPSRQGNYGYTF. In nucleotides, the CDR3 is TGTGCCAGCAGTTCACCAAGCCGACAGGGTAACTATGGCTACACCTTC.

The gene calls are TRBV12-3 or TRBV12-4 and TRBJ1-3, with D unresolved. This CDR3 has 13 amino acids. Trimming removed 4 bases from V and 4 bases from J, with 8 bases in between. In DNA, the CDR3 is TGTGCCAGCAGTTACTCCTCGGGAAACACCATATATTTT. It is translated as CASSYSSGNTIYF.

The genes are TRBV12-3 or TRBV12-4 and TRBJ1-2; a weak D match, TRBD1 (6 bases). CDR3 length: 13 amino acids. The V end was cut by 0 bases, the J end by 6 bases, with 8 bases between. CDR3 bases: TGTGCCAGCAGTTTAGCCGAGGGGGATGGCTACACCTTC. As protein: CASSLAEGDGYTF.

This chain links TRBV7-9 with TRBJ1-2; 9 nucleotides agree with TRBD1. J was trimmed by 5 bases and V by 5 bases; bases with no gene match: 3. The germline CDR1 and CDR2 sequences are SEHNR and FQNEAQ (reference sequence). This CDR3 region has 13 residues. The CDR3 DNA is TGTGCCAGCAGCGCAGGGACAGGGTATGGCTACACCTTC. Translating gives CASSAGTGYGYTF.

In this sample, this clone turned up a few times. The rearrangement joins TRBV28 to TRBJ2-1; TRBD1 aligns across 9 bases. Losses at the gene ends were 6 bases for V and 2 bases for J; bases not matched to a gene: 5. Per the germline V gene, CDR1 is MDHEN and CDR2 is SYDVKM. CDR3 length equals 15 residues. CDR3 residues: CASRHDRGAYNEQFF. For the CDR3, the DNA is TGTGCCAGCAGGCATGACAGGGGGGCCTACAATGAGCAGTTCTTC.

The V and J genes are TRBV6-5 and TRBJ1-1; D might be TRBD1 (5 bases). The CDR3 is 14 amino acids. CDR1 MNHEY and CDR2 SVGAGI come from the germline V gene. The V gene lost 5 bases and the J gene lost 6 bases, with 16 bases spanning the gap. The chain's CDR3 is CASSTTRQLPEAFF. In nucleotides, the CDR3 is TGTGCCAGCAGTACGACACGACAGCTACCTGAAGCTTTCTTT.